Each of the 30 T cell receptor beta chains below was sequenced from the same sample in a study of shared clonotypes between healthy human individuals. The repertoire was sequenced with immunoSEQ multiplex PCR; TCRdb's copy has only in-frame clones and lacks some. The sample holds about 2.3 million clones; approximately 93% are singletons and the top ten take 0.35% to 0.45%. The source material was naive CD4+ T cells from PBMCs. Subset: CD45RA+ positively selected. These receptors were obtained from a man aged 18 to 35 in good health. Some clones in this sample may be carry-over from other donors' samples.

This chain uses TRBV4-1 with TRBJ1-2; unclear D gene. With 3 bases removed from V and 4 bases from J, the gap between germline ends came to 12 bases. This CDR3 comprises 14 residues. Germline V CDR1 and CDR2: MGHRA, YSYEKL. CDR3 region: CASSHRGFVYGYTF. The CDR3 DNA sequence: TGCGCCAGCAGCCATCGGGGTTTCGTCTATGGCTACACCTTC.

The chain's CDR3 is CSVLAGADTGELFF. CDR3 nucleotide sequence: TGCAGCGTTCTGGCGGGAGCCGACACCGGGGAGCTGTTTTTT. The J gene is TRBJ2-2, the V gene TRBV29-1, with 7 bases fitting TRBD2. CDR1 and CDR2 from the germline V gene are SQVTM and ANQGSEA. V was pared by 5 bases and J by 3 bases, with 6 bases of the junction left unmatched. This CDR3 comprises 14 residues.

J is TRBJ2-5 and V is TRBV29-1; no firm D call. Trimming left V 7 bases short and J 1 base short, with 10 bases between. Germline values: CDR1 SQVTM, CDR2 ANQGSEA. This CDR3 contains 12 residues. The CDR3 DNA reads as TGCAGCGCCAAAGGGCCCCAAGAGACCCAGTACTTC. This encodes CSAKGPQETQYF.

This clone occurred once. Other DNA sequences within the sample encode an identical CDR3. This chain connects TRBV5-1 to TRBJ2-5, with TRBD1 matching 8 bases. Germline V gene data show CDR1 as SGHRS and CDR2 as YFSETQ. J gave up 4 bases and V 4 bases, and 6 bases lay outside the gene matches. The CDR3 has 14 amino acids. CDR3 amino acids: CASSPGQGGETQYF. The DNA for the CDR3 is TGCGCCAGCAGCCCAGGACAGGGAGGAGAGACCCAGTACTTC.

The V call is TRBV7-3, the J call TRBJ2-1, with 11 nucleotides matching TRBD2. The CDR3 sequence is 17 residues long. Germline V lookup: CDR1 SGHTA, CDR2 FQGTGA. V lost 0 bases to trimming and J lost 6 bases; unmatched junction nucleotides: 7. The CDR3 region has the DNA TGTGCCAGCAGCTTAACGGGTAGCGGGAGGGCCTTCAATGAGCAGTTCTTC. This translates into CASSLTGSGRAFNEQFF.

The chain has TRBV7-2 and TRBJ2-7; 7 nucleotides align to TRBD1. Germline values: CDR1 SGHTA, CDR2 FQGNSA. This CDR3 spans 15 amino acids. Trimming took 4 bases from V and 2 from J; bases not matched to a gene: 8. The CDR3 protein is CASSSSGGGPYEQYF. DNA of the CDR3: TGTGCCAGCAGCTCCTCAGGGGGTGGACCCTACGAGCAGTACTTC.

CDR3 bases: TGTGCCAGCAGCTTAGCCTTGTATCCAGCGGTCACAGATACGCAGTATTTT. Translated, it gives CASSLALYPAVTDTQYF. The rearrangement links TRBV7-9 to TRBJ2-3, with D possibly TRBD2 on 5 matching bases. With 0 bases removed from V and 2 bases from J, the gap between germline ends came to 15 bases. Germline V gives CDR1 SEHNR, CDR2 FQNEAQ (reference sequence). This CDR3 contains 17 residues.

V gene TRBV2 combines with J gene TRBJ2-5; possible D gene TRBD2, 6 bases. Germline CDR1 reads SNHLY; CDR2 reads FYNNEI. Deletions cut 6 bases from V and 5 bases from J, with 10 bases between. The CDR3 has 12 residues. CDR3 bases: TGTGCCAGCAGGGCAGGGAGGGAGACCCAGTACTTC. It encodes CASRAGRETQYF. Based on the CDR3 plus reference TRBV2 and TRBJ2-5, the full variable domain is EPEVTQTPSHQVTQMGQEVILRCVPISNHLYFYWYRQILGQKVEFLVSFYNNEISEKSEIFDDQFSVERPDGSNFTLKIRSTKLEDSAMYFCASRAGRETQYFGPGTRLLVL.

The sample holds a few counts of this clone. The same CDR3 can be traced to other DNA sequences in this sample. The rearrangement joins TRBV20-1 to TRBJ1-2; no definite D call. The V end lost 3 bases, the J end lost 7 bases, and 6 bases lay between the germline ends. Germline values: CDR1 DFQATT, CDR2 SNEGSKA (reference sequence). The CDR3 is 10 residues long. CDR3 in amino acids: CSASLGGYTF. The CDR3, as DNA: TGCAGTGCTAGCCTAGGTGGCTACACCTTC.

About this clone: Within the sample, other DNA sequences also encode this same CDR3. This chain uses TRBV19 with TRBJ1-5; tentatively, D is TRBD1 (5 bases). The CDR3 spans 13 residues. Looked up from germline, CDR1 is LNHDA and CDR2 is SQIVND (reference sequence). Trimming left V 6 bases short and J 4 bases short, with 10 bases between. CDR3 region: CASRDRGNQPQHF. The CDR3 nucleotides are TGTGCCAGTAGAGACAGAGGGAATCAGCCCCAGCATTTT.

V usage is TRBV19 and J usage is TRBJ1-1; tentative D call: TRBD1 (6 bases). Germline CDR1 LNHDA, CDR2 SQIVND (reference sequence). The CDR3 is 13 amino acids. V dropped 7 bases and J dropped 1 base, with 10 bases sitting between them. CDR3 DNA: TGTGCCAGTATCGACAGGCCGAACACTGAAGCTTTCTTT. Translated: CASIDRPNTEAFF.

This chain uses TRBV7-3 with TRBJ2-3; a possible D gene is TRBD1 (5 bases). V gave up 5 bases and J gave up 0 bases, with 12 bases separating them. Germline CDR1 and CDR2: SGHTA and FQGTGA. The length of the CDR3 is 15 residues. CDR3 DNA: TGTGCCAGCAGCGGAGACAGCCCCAGCACAGATACGCAGTATTTT. Translation gives CASSGDSPSTDTQYF.

The chain couples TRBV7-2 to TRBJ2-5; D ambiguous. The CDR3 is 14 residues long. Trimming pared 5 bases from V and 0 bases from J, leaving 10 bases between. CDR1 and CDR2 (germline): SGHTA, FQGNSA. This CDR3 reads CASSPRVYQETQYF. For the CDR3, the DNA is TGTGCCAGCAGCCCTAGGGTGTACCAAGAGACCCAGTACTTC.

The table lists this clone with a count of one. V is TRBV7-6 and J is TRBJ2-1; 13 bases are shared with TRBD2. J was trimmed by 0 bases and V by 5 bases; bases with no gene match: 4. The germline V gene has CDR1 SGHVS and CDR2 FNYEAQ. This CDR3 spans 17 amino acids. CDR3 protein: CASSIRTSGSSYNEQFF. CDR3 DNA: TGTGCCAGCAGCATCAGGACTAGCGGGAGCTCCTACAATGAGCAGTTCTTC.

This chain joins TRBV16 and TRBJ2-3; possibly TRBD2 for D (5 bases). The germline CDR1 and CDR2 sequences are KGHSY and FQNENV. V lost 3 bases to trimming and J lost 2 bases, with 9 bases between them. The CDR3 covers 14 residues. CDR3 coding DNA: TGTGCCAGCAGCCAGAGAGCGGTCACAGATACGCAGTATTTT. It encodes CASSQRAVTDTQYF.

This clone was counted once. The chain links TRBV18 to TRBJ2-3; D not certain. The germline V and J ends were trimmed by 4 bases and 1 base, with 9 bases remaining between them. Germline V gives CDR1 KGHSH, CDR2 LQKENI. The CDR3 has 14 amino acids. The CDR3, as DNA: TGTGCCAGCTCACTTATAACCCGCACAGATACGCAGTATTTT. The encoded protein is CASSLITRTDTQYF.

Only a few counts were recorded for this clone. This sequence joins TRBV5-4 and TRBJ1-2, with D unresolved. The CDR3 has 15 residues. V was trimmed by 5 bases and J by 1 base, leaving 15 bases between them. CDR1 is SGHNT, CDR2 YYREEE, per germline (reference sequence). This CDR3 is CASSARTNLNYGYTF. The CDR3 nucleotides are TGTGCCAGCAGTGCACGGACCAACCTTAACTATGGCTACACCTTC.

The rearrangement links TRBV5-6 to TRBJ2-1; D possibly corresponds to TRBD1 (5 bases). The CDR3 extends over 12 amino acids. V lost 2 bases, J lost 8 bases, and 8 bases lay in between. Germline V gene data show CDR1 as SGHDT and CDR2 as YYEEEE. Written as DNA, the CDR3 is TGTGCCAGCAGCTTACTGGGGCATGAGCAGTTCTTC. Translation gives CASSLLGHEQFF. The full variable domain, in which reference TRBV5-6 and TRBJ2-1 provide the parts outside the CDR3, is DAGVTQSPTHLIKTRGQQVTLRCSPKSGHDTVSWYQQALGQGPQFIFQYYEEEERQRGNFPDRFSGHQFPNYSSELNVNALLLGDSALYLCASSLLGHEQFFGPGTRLTVL.

The rearrangement joins TRBV12-5 to TRBJ1-4; no clear D gene. The CDR3 extends over 16 amino acids. Trimming took 0 bases from V and 1 from J, leaving 9 bases between them. Germline-derived CDR1 and CDR2 are LGHNT and FRNRAP. The CDR3 sequence: CASGLVLRKTNEKLFF. For the CDR3, the DNA is TGTGCTAGTGGTTTGGTATTGAGGAAAACTAATGAAAAACTGTTTTTT.

The CDR3 DNA sequence: TGTGCCACCAGCCGTTTCCCCCCGGGACCCCAACAACATCACGAGCAGTACTTC. This gives the protein CATSRFPPGPQQHHEQYF. The rearrangement uses TRBV15 and TRBJ2-7; D may be TRBD1 or TRBD2 (5 bases each). Germline lookup yields CDR1 LNHNV and CDR2 YYDKDF (reference sequence). Trimming left V 5 bases short and J 5 bases short, with 28 bases between. This CDR3 contains 18 residues. The full variable domain, with the rest looked up from reference TRBV15 and TRBJ2-7, is DAMVIQNPRYQVTQFGKPVTLSCSQTLNHNVMYWYQQKSSQAPKLLFHYYDKDFNNEADTPDNFQSRRPNTSFCFLDIRSPGLGDTAMYLCATSRFPPGPQQHHEQYFGPGTRLTVT.

The rearrangement joins TRBV27 to TRBJ2-5; D is possibly TRBD2 (6 bases). This CDR3 is built from 19 residues. Germline V gives CDR1 MNHEY, CDR2 SMNVEV (reference sequence). V lost 2 bases and J 2 bases, leaving 24 bases between the germline ends. The CDR3 nucleotides are TGTGCCAGCAGTTTAAGGGCATACCGGGACTCGCTTTCTCAAGAGACCCAGTACTTC. Translating it yields CASSLRAYRDSLSQETQYF.

The rearrangement links TRBV6-6 to TRBJ1-1; no clear D. Germline V gene data show CDR1 as MNHNY and CDR2 as SVGAGI (reference sequence). The CDR3 has 14 residues. Trimming removed 2 bases at V and 0 bases at J, with 7 bases between. The CDR3 here is CASSYTRLNTEAFF. The CDR3 DNA reads TGTGCCAGCAGTTACACCCGGCTGAACACTGAAGCTTTCTTT.

The chain carries TRBV5-1 and TRBJ2-5, with D uncertain. The CDR3 totals 15 residues. V was shortened by 0 bases and J by 4 bases, with 13 bases between the two germline ends. Germline CDR1 reads SGHRS; CDR2 reads YFSETQ. DNA for the CDR3: TGCGCCAGCAGCTTGGTAGCTGGGAATGGAGAGACCCAGTACTTC. It codes for CASSLVAGNGETQYF. Full variable domain (rest looked up from reference TRBV5-1 and TRBJ2-5): KAGVTQTPRYLIKTRGQQVTLSCSPISGHRSVSWYQQTPGQGLQFLFEYFSETQRNKGNFPGRFSGRQFSNSRSEMNVSTLELGDSALYLCASSLVAGNGETQYFGPGTRLLVL.

This clone was observed once. J is TRBJ2-7 and V is TRBV10-1; weak D call: TRBD2 (6 bases). The germline V gene has CDR1 WNHNN and CDR2 SYGVQD (reference sequence). The CDR3 totals 16 residues. V lost 4 bases to trimming and J lost 0 bases, with 16 bases between them. Here the CDR3 reads CASSAAPPTSSYEQYF. For the CDR3, the DNA is TGCGCCAGCAGTGCGGCCCCTCCGACTAGCTCCTACGAGCAGTACTTC.

The chain combines TRBV5-4 with TRBJ1-4; 8 positions agree with TRBD1. The CDR3 length is 15 residues. The ends lost 0 bases at V and 4 bases at J; junction bases unmatched: 2. CDR1 is SGHNT and CDR2 is YYREEE in the germline V gene (reference sequence). The CDR3 region has the DNA TGTGCCAGCAGCTTGGCCACAGGGGGTAATGAAAAACTGTTTTTT. Translating it yields CASSLATGGNEKLFF.

Worth noting for this clone: This sample also contains other DNA sequences that code for the same CDR3. CDR3 region: CASSLVSGSGNTIYF. As DNA, the CDR3 is TGCGCCAGCAGCTTGGTGTCGGGCTCTGGAAACACCATATATTTT. The rearrangement joins TRBV5-1 to TRBJ1-3; D is unresolved. CDR3 size: 15 residues. Germline assignment: CDR1 SGHRS and CDR2 YFSETQ. Between the trimmed V and J ends, which lost 0 bases and 0 bases, there was a span of 7 bases.

The rearrangement joins TRBV4-1 to TRBJ1-3; D uncertain. CDR1 is MGHRA and CDR2 is YSYEKL in the germline V gene. This CDR3 is 16 amino acids long. Trimming left V 0 bases short and J 7 bases short, with 16 bases between. In DNA form, the CDR3 reads TGCGCCAGCAGCCAAGATCTGGGCAGAGGTCGGAACACCATATATTTT. Translation gives CASSQDLGRGRNTIYF.

The CDR3 loop reads CASRGRGFSTDTQYF. CDR3 DNA sequence: TGTGCCAGCAGGGGAAGGGGATTTAGCACAGATACGCAGTATTTT. The chain combines TRBV6-5 with TRBJ2-3, with D possibly TRBD1 on 5 matching bases. With 6 bases removed from V and 0 bases from J, the gap between germline ends came to 13 bases. Germline lookup yields CDR1 MNHEY and CDR2 SVGAGI. The CDR3 totals 15 residues.

The rearrangement links TRBV7-2 to TRBJ1-5, with TRBD1 matching 8 bases. Germline values: CDR1 SGHTA, CDR2 FQGNSA. The CDR3 has 15 residues. V shed 5 bases, J shed 3 bases, and the junction held 6 bases outside the gene matches. In DNA form, the CDR3 reads TGTGCCAGCAGCGGAGACAGGGGACCCAATCAGCCCCAGCATTTT. Translated, it gives CASSGDRGPNQPQHF.

The chain has TRBV28 and TRBJ1-1; possible D gene TRBD1, 6 bases. The CDR3 is 16 residues long. V was shortened by 8 bases and J by 1 base, with 20 bases between the two germline ends. Germline assignment: CDR1 MDHEN and CDR2 SYDVKM. The CDR3 is CASCRGDTKANTEAFF. As DNA, the CDR3 is TGTGCCAGCTGCAGGGGCGACACAAAAGCGAACACTGAAGCTTTCTTT.